This T cell receptor (beta chain) was identified in a study of OX40 agonist ivuxolimab in advanced cancers. Study summary: An agonistic anti-OX40 (CD134) antibody, ivuxolimab, was used to treat the patients. Three individuals attained partial responses, comprising one hepatocellular carcinoma case and two cutaneous melanoma cases.

Autoimmune disease history or systemic immunosuppression meant exclusion. V dropped 2 bases and J dropped 0 bases, with 3 bases sitting between them. Germline-derived CDR1 and CDR2 are SGHDT and YYEEEE. CDR3 length equals 14 residues. Clones were read by immunoSEQ multiplex PCR, and TCRdb kept only the in-frame ones, dropping some. The data contain around 110,000 clones, roughly nine tenths of them seen just once; the ten biggest clones take up approximately 0.49%. Of note for this clone: Its specificity is not known.

Study-level results: CD8+ T cells averaged more expanded clones than CD4+.

The TCR originated in an adult with an advanced solid tumor such as melanoma, head and neck, liver or kidney cancer. This rearrangement joins TRBV5-6 to TRBJ1-6; D is uncertain. The source material was CD4+ or CD8+ T cells sorted from blood, sampled in a trial of the OX40 agonist ivuxolimab. This CDR3 is CASSFGSYNSPLHF. Here the CDR3 DNA reads TGTGCCAGCAGCTTCGGCTCCTATAATTCACCCCTCCACTTT. Full variable domain (outside the CDR3, taken from reference TRBV5-6 and TRBJ1-6): DAGVTQSPTHLIKTRGQQVTLRCSPKSGHDTVSWYQQALGQGPQFIFQYYEEEERQRGNFPDRFSGHQFPNYSSELNVNALLLGDSALYLCASSFGSYNSPLHFGNGTRLTVT.